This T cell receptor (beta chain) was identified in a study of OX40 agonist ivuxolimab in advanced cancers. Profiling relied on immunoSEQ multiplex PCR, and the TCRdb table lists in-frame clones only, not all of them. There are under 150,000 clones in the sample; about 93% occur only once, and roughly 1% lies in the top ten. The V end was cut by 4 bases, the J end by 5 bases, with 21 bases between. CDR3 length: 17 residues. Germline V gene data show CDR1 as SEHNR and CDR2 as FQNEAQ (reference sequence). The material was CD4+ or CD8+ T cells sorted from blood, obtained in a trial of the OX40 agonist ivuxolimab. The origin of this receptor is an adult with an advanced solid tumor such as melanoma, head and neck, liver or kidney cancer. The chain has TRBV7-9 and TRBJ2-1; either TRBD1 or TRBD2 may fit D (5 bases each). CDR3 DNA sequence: TGTGCCAGCAGCTATTCAAGTGGGACGATTCGGGACAATGAGCAGTTCTTC. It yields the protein CASSYSSGTIRDNEQFF.